The entry below describes one TCR beta chain. Its antigen is undetermined. This sample was taken from a study of graft-versus-host responses after intestinal transplantation. Profiling relied on immunoSEQ multiplex PCR, and the TCRdb table lists in-frame clones only, not all of them. The table shows just over 4,000 clones, with about 80% occurring only once. Stated time point: postoperative day 105 after intestinal transplantation (dayNNNN = postoperative day). Processing of graft tissue released intraepithelial and lamina propria lymphocytes. Study observations and caveats: High graft-versus-host to host-versus-graft clonal ratios were seen in allografts of patients with graft-donor T cell macrochimerism. Early after transplant, HvG clones declined as circulating GvH clones peaked.

The V gene end was trimmed by 5 bases and the J gene end by 2 bases; junction bases not matched to a gene: 6. Germline-derived CDR1 and CDR2 are MNHEY and SVGAGI. The CDR3 runs to 14 residues. The sequenced sample was ileum tissue, obtained 105 days after intestinal transplantation. The source is a human patient who received an intestinal transplant, so some T cells may come from the graft donor. The chain carries TRBV6-5 and TRBJ2-7, with 7 bases lining up with TRBD2. In nucleotides, the CDR3 is TGTGCCAGCAGTGGCTTGGGGGGGGCCTACGAGCAGTACTTC. This translates into CASSGLGGAYEQYF.